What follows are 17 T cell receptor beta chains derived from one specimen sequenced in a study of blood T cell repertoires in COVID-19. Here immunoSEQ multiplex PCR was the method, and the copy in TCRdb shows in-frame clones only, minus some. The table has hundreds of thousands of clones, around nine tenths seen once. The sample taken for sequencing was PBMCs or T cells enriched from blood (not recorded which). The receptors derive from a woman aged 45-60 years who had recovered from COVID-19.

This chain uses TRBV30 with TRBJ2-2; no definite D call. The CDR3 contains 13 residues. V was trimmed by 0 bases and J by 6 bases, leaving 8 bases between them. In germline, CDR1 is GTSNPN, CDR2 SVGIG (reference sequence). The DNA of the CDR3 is TGTGCCTGGAGTGTTTCCCGGGCCGGGGAGCTGTTTTTT. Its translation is CAWSVSRAGELFF.

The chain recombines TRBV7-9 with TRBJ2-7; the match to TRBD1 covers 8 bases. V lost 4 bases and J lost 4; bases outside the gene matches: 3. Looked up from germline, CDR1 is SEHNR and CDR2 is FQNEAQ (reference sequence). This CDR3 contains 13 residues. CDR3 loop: CASSSTGGYEQYF. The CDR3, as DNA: TGTGCCAGCAGCTCTACAGGGGGGTACGAGCAGTACTTC. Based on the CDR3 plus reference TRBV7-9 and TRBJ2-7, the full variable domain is DTGVSQNPRHKITKRGQNVTFRCDPISEHNRLYWYRQTLGQGPEFLTYFQNEAQLEKSRLLSDRFSAERPKGSFSTLEIQRTEQGDSAMYLCASSSTGGYEQYFGPGTRLTVT.

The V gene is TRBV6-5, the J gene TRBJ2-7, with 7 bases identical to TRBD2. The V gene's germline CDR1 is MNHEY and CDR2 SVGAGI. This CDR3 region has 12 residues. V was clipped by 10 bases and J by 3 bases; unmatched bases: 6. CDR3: CATRDYDYEQYF. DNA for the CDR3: TGTGCCACCAGGGACTATGACTACGAGCAGTACTTC.

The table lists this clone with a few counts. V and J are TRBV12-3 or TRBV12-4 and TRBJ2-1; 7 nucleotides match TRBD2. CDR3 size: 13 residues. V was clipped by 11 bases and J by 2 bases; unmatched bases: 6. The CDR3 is CACGGGAYNEQFF. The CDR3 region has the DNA TGTGCCTGCGGGGGTGGGGCCTACAATGAGCAGTTCTTC.

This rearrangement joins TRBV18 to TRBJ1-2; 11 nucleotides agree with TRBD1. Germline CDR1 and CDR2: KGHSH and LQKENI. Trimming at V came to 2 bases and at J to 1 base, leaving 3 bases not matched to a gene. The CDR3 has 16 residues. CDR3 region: CASSPWTGGDNYGYTF. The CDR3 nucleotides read TGTGCCAGCTCACCATGGACAGGGGGCGATAACTATGGCTACACCTTC. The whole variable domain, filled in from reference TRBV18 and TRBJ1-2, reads NAGVMQNPRHLVRRRGQEARLRCSPMKGHSHVYWYRQLPEEGLKFMVYLQKENIIDESGMPKERFSAEFPKEGPSILRIQQVVRGDSAAYFCASSPWTGGDNYGYTFGSGTRLTVV.

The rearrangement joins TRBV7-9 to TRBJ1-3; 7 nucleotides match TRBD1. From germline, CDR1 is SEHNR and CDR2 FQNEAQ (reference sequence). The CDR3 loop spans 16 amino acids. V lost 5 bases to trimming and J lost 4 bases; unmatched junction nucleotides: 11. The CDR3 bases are TGTGCCAGCAGCCTCAGGGGGTGGGGTTCCGGAAACACCATATATTTT. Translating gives CASSLRGWGSGNTIYF.

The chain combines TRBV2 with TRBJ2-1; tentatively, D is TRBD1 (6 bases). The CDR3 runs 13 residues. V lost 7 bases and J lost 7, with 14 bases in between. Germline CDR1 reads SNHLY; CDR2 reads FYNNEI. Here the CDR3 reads CASKTTGINEQFF. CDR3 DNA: TGTGCCAGCAAGACGACAGGCATAAATGAGCAGTTCTTC.

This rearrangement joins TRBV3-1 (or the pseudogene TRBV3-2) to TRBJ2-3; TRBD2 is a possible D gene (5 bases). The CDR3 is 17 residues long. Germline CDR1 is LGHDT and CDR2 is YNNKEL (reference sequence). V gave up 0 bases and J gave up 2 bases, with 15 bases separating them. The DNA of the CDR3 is TGTGCCAGCAGCCAAGAAACTAGTGAGGGTTACACAGATACGCAGTATTTT. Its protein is CASSQETSEGYTDTQYF.

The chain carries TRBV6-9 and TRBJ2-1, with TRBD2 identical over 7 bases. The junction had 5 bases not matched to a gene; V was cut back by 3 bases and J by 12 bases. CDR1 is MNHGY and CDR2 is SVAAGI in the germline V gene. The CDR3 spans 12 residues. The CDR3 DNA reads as TGTGCCAGCAGTTACGGGTCGGGAGGGCAGTTCTTC. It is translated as CASSYGSGGQFF.

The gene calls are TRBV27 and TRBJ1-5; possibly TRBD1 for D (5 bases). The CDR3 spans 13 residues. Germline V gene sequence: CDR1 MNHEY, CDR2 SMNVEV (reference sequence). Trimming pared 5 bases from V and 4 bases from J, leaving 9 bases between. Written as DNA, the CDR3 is TGTGCCAGCAGTCACTCAGGGAATCAGCCCCAGCATTTT. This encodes CASSHSGNQPQHF.

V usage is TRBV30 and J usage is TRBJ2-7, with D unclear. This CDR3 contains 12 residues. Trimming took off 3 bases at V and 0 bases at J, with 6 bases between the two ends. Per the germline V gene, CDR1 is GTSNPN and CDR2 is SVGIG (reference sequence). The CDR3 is CAWRIRSYEQYF. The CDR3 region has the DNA TGTGCCTGGAGAATTCGCTCCTACGAGCAGTACTTC.

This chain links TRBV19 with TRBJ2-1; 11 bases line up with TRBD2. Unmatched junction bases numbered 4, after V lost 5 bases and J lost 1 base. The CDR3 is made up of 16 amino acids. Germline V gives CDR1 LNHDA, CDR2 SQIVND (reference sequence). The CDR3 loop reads CASSSLAGESYNEQFF. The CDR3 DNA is TGTGCCAGTAGTTCACTAGCGGGAGAGTCCTACAATGAGCAGTTCTTC.

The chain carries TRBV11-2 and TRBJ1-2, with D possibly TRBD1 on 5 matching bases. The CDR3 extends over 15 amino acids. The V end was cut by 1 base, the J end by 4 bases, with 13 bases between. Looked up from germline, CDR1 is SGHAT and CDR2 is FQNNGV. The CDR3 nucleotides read TGTGCCAGCAGCTTAGGGAGGCGGGGGACCTATGGCTACACCTTC. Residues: CASSLGRRGTYGYTF.

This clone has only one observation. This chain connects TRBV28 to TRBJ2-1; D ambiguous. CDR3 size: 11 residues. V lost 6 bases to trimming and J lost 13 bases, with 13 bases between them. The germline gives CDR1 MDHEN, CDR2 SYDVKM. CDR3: CASSPHVGQFF. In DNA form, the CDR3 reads TGTGCCAGCAGCCCCCACGTCGGTCAGTTCTTC. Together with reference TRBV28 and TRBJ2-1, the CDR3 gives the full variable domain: DVKVTQSSRYLVKRTGEKVFLECVQDMDHENMFWYRQDPGLGLRLIYFSYDVKMKEKGDIPEGYSVSREKKERFSLILESASTNQTSMYLCASSPHVGQFFGPGTRLTVL.

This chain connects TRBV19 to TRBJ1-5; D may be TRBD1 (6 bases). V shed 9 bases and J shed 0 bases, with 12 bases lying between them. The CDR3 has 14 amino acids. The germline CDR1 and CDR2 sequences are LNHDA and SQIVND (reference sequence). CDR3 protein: CARKNRDSNQPQHF. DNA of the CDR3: TGTGCCAGAAAAAACAGGGATAGCAATCAGCCCCAGCATTTT.

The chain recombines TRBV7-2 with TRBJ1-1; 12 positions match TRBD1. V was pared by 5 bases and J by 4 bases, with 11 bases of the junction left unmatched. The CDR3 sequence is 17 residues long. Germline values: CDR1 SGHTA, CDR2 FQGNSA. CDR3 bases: TGTGCCAGCAGCCAGGGACAGGGGGCTTCATGGGGCACTGAAGCTTTCTTT. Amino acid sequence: CASSQGQGASWGTEAFF.

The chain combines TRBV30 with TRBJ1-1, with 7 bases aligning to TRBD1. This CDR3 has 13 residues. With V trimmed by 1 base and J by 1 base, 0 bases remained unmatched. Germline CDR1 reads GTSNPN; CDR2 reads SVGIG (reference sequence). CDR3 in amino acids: CAWSGQGNTEAFF. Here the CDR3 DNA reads TGTGCCTGGAGTGGACAGGGGAACACTGAAGCTTTCTTT.